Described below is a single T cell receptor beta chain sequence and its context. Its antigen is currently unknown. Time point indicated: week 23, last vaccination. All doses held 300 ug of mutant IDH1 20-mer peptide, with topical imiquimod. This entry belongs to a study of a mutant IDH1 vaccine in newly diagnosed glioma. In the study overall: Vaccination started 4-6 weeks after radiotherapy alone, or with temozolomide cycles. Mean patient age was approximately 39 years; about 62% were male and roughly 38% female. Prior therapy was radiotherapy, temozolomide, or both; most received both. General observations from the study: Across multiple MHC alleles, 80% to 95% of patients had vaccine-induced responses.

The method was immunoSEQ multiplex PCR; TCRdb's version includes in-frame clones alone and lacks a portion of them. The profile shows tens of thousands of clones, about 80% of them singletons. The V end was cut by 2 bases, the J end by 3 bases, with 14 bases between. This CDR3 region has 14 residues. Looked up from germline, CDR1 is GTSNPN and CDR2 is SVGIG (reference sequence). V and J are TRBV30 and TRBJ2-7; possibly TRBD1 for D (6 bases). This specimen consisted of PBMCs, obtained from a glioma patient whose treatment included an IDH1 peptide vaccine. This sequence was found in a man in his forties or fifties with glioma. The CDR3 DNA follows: TGTGCCTGGAGTAACCAGGGGACATACTACGAGCAGTACTTC. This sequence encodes CAWSNQGTYYEQYF.